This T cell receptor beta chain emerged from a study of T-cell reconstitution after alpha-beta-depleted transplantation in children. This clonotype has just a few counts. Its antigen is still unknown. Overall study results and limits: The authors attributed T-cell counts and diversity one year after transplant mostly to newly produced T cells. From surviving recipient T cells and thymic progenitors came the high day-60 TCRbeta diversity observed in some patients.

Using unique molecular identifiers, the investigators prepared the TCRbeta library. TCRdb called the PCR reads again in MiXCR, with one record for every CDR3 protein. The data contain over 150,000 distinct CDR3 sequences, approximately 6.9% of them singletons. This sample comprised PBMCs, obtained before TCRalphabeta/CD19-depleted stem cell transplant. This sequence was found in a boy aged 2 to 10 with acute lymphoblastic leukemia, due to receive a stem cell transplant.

For the CDR3, the DNA is TGTGCCAGCAGCCCCGTGGGACCCCCAGTCAGCCCTATTCTCTACGAGCAGTACTTC. As protein: CASSPVGPPVSPILYEQYF. This chain joins TRBV7-8 and TRBJ2-7; TRBD1 or TRBD2 may be the D gene (5 bases each). The CDR3 has 19 amino acids. Germline CDR1 reads SGHVS; CDR2 reads FQNEAQ. Deletions cut 5 bases from V and 3 bases from J, with 29 bases between. Using reference TRBV7-8 and TRBJ2-7 for the parts outside the CDR3, the full variable domain is GAGVSQSPRYKVAKRGQDVALRCDPISGHVSLFWYQQALGQGPEFLTYFQNEAQLDKSGLPSDRFFAERPEGSVSTLKIQRTQQEDSAVYLCASSPVGPPVSPILYEQYFGPGTRLTVT.